This T cell receptor beta chain was identified in a study of PD-1 blockade in mismatch repair-deficient tumors. V lost 1 base, J lost 7 bases, and 4 bases stayed unmatched. This CDR3 is built from 15 residues. The germline V gene encodes CDR1 SGHKS and CDR2 YYEKEE (reference sequence). The data were produced by immunoSEQ multiplex PCR, yet TCRdb's version contains in-frame clones alone and is incomplete. The table has approximately 50,000 clones, around 80% seen once; the top ten hold about 3.5%. The sample consisted of peripheral blood, taken 4 weeks after starting pembrolizumab. The clonotype was recovered from an adult with mismatch repair-deficient cancer. The gene calls are TRBV5-5 and TRBJ2-1; 11 bases are shared with TRBD2. The CDR3 coding sequence is TGTGCCAGCAGCTTGCCAGGACTAGCGGGTAATGAGCAGTTCTTC. This encodes CASSLPGLAGNEQFF.